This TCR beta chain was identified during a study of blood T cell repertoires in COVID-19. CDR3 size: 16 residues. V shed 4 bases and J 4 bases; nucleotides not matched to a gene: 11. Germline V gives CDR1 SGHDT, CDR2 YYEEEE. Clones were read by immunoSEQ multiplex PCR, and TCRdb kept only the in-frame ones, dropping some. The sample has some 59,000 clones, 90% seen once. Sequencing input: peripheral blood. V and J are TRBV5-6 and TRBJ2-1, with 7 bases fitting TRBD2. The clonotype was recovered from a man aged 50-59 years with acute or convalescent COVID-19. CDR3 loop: CASSPWGSGAYNEQFF. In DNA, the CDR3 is TGTGCCAGCAGCCCGTGGGGAAGCGGGGCTTACAATGAGCAGTTCTTC.